The entry that follows covers one T cell receptor beta chain sequence. As handled by the study authors: Researchers report that nucleated cell counts were estimated from reference gene primer amplification. The repertoire was sequenced with immunoSEQ multiplex PCR; TCRdb's copy has only in-frame clones and lacks some. Clone size and V and J calls were adopted from that table, with D and trimming inferred from the DNA. The sample carries 130,000 or so clones, 75% to 80% recorded once. The data belong to a study of blood T cell repertoires in COVID-19. Study as a whole: T cells, B-cell-depleted T cells, or PBMCs provided the cDNA or gDNA that served as material.

With 3 bases removed from V and 2 bases from J, the gap between germline ends came to 11 bases. The CDR3 is 14 residues long. Germline V gives CDR1 MGHRA, CDR2 YSYEKL. This receptor was obtained from a human donor in a cohort sampled during active COVID-19. J is TRBJ2-7 and V is TRBV4-1, with D tentatively TRBD2 (6 bases). Specimen: peripheral blood. This CDR3 reads CASSHLGGTYEQYF. CDR3 nucleotides: TGCGCCAGCAGCCACTTGGGCGGGACCTACGAGCAGTACTTC.